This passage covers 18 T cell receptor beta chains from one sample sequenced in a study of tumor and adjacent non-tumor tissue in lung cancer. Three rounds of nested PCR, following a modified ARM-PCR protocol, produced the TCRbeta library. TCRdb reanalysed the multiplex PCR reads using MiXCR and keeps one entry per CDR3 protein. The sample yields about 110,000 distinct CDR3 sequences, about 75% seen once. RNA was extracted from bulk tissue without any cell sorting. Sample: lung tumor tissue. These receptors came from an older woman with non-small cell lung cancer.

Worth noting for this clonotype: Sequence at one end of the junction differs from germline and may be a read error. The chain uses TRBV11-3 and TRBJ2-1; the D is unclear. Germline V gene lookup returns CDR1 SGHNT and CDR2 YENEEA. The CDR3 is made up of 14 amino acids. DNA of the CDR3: TGTGCCAGCAGCTTGGAGTACTACTACAAAGAGCAGTTCTTC. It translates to CASSLEYYYKEQFF.

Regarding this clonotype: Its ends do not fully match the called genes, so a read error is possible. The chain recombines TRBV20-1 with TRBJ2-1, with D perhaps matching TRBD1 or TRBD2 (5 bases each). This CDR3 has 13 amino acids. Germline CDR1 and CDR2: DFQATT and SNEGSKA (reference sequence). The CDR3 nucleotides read TGCAGCGCTAGAGGGGACCAATATAATGAGCAGTTCTTC. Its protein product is CSARGDQYNEQFF.

The CDR3 is CAISDRYEQYF. The CDR3 DNA reads TGTGCAATCAGTGACAGGTACGAGCAGTACTTC. V and J are TRBV6-2 or TRBV6-3 and TRBJ2-7; perhaps TRBD1 as D (6 bases). The CDR3 loop spans 11 amino acids. Germline CDR1 MNHEY, CDR2 SVGEGT.

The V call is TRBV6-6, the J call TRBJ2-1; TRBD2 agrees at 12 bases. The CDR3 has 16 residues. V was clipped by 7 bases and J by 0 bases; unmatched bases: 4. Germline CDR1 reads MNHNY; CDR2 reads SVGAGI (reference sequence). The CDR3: CASIQTSGSSYNEQFF. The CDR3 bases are TGTGCCAGCATCCAGACTAGCGGGAGCTCCTACAATGAGCAGTTCTTC.

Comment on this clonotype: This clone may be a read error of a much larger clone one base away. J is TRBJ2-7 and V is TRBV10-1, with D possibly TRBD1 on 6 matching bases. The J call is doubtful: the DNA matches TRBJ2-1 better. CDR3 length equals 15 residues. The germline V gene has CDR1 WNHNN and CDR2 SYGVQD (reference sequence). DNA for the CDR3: TGCGCCAGCATCAAGGACAGAGGGAATTCGTACGAGCAGTTCTTC. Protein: CASIKDRGNSYEQFF.

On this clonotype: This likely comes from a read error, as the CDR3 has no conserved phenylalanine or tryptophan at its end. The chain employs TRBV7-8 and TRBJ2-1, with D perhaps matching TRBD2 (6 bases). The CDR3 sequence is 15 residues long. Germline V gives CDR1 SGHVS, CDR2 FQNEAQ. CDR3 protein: CASSFGPRDLNEQFS. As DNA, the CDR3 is TGTGCCAGTAGCTTCGGTCCGCGGGACCTCAATGAGCAGTTCTCC.

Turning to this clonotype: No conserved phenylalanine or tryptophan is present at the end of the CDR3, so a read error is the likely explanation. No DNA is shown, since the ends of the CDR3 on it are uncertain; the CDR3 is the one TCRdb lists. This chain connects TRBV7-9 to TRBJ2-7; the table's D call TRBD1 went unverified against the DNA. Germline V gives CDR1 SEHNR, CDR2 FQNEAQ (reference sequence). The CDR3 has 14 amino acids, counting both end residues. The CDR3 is CVSRGGTGGYEQHI.

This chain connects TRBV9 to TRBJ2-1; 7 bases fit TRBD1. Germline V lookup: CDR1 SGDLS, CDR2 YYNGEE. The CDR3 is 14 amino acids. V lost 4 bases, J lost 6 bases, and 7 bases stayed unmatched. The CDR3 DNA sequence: TGTGCCAGCAGCCCCGGGACAGTTTGCAATGAGCAGTTCTTC. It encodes CASSPGTVCNEQFF.

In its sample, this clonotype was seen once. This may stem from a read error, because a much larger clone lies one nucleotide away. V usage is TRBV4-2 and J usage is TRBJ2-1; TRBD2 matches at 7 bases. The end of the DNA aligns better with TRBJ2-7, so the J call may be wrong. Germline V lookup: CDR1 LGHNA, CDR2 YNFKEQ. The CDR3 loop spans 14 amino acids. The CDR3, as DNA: TGTGCCAGCAGCCAGGACGGGACTACAAATGAGCAGTACTTC. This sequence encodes CASSQDGTTNEQYF.

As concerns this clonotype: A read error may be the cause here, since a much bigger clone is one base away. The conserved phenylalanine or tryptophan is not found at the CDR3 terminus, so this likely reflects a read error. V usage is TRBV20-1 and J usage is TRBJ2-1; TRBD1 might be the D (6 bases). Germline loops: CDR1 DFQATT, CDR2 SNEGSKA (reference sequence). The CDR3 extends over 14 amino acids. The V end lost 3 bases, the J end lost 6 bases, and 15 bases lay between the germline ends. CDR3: CSASLQGHSNEQFS. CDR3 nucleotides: TGCAGTGCTAGTCTACAGGGACACAGCAATGAGCAGTTCTCC.

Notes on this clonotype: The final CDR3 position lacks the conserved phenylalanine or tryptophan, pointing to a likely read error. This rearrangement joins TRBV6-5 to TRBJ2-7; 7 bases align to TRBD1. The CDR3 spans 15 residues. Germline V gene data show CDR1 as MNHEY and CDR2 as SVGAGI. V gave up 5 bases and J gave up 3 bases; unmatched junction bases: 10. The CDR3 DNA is TGTGCCAGCAGTGACGCCGGGACAGAGATCTACGAGCAGTACATC. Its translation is CASSDAGTEIYEQYI.

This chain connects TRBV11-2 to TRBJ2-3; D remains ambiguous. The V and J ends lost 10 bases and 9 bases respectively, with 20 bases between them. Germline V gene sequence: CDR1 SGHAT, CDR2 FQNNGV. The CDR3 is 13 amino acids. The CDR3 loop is CAIRLEPLSTQYF. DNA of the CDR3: TGTGCCATCAGATTAGAACCGCTGTCGACGCAGTATTTT.

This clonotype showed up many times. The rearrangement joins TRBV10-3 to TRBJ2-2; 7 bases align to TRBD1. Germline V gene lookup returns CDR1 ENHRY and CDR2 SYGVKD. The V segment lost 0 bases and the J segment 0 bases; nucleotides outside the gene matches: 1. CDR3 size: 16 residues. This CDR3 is CAISESGTANTGELFF. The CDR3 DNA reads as TGTGCCATCAGTGAGTCCGGGACAGCGAACACCGGGGAGCTGTTTTTT.

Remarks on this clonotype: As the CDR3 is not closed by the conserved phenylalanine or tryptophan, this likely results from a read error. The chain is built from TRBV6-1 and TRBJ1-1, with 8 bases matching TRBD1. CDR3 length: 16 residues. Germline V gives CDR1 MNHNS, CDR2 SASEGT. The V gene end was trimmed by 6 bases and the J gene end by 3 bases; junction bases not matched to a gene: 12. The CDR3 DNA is TGTGCCAGCAGCCCCGGACAGGGTAGGATGTACACTGAAGCTTTCTAT. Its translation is CASSPGQGRMYTEAFY.

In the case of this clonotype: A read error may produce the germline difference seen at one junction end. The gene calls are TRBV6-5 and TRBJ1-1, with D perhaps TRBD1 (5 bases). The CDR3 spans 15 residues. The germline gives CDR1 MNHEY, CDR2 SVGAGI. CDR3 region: CAGSYSRAGNTEAFF. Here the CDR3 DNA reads TGTGCCGGCAGTTACTCCAGGGCAGGGAACACTGAAGCTTTCTTT.

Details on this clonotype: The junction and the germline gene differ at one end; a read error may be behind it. The chain's CDR3 is CASSFRSPQGLINF. DNA of the CDR3: TGTGCCAGCAGTTTTAGAAGCCCCCAGGGCCTCATTAACTTT. V usage is TRBV28 and J usage is TRBJ1-6, with D tentatively TRBD1 (5 bases). This CDR3 has 14 amino acids. CDR1 is MDHEN and CDR2 is SYDVKM in the germline V gene.

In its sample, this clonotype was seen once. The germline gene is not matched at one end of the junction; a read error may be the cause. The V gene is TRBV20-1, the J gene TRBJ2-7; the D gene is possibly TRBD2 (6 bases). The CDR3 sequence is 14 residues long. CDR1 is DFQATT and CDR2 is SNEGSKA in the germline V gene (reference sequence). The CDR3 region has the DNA TGCATTGCTAGACAACTAACGGGAGACCTCGAGCAGTACTTC. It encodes CIARQLTGDLEQYF.

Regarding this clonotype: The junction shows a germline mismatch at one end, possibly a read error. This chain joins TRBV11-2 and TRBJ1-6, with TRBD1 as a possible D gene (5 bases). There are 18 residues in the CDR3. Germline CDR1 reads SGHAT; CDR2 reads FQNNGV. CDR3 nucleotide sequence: TGTGCCAGCAACTTAGCGGGATCAACATGGGGCCTTCATTCACCCCTCCACTTT. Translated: CASNLAGSTWGLHSPLHF. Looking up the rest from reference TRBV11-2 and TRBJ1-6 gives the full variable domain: EAGVAQSPRYKIIEKRQSVAFWCNPISGHATLYWYQQILGQGPKLLIQFQNNGVVDDSQLPKDRFSAERLKGVDSTLKIQPAKLEDSAVYLCASNLAGSTWGLHSPLHFGNGTRLTVT.